This TCR beta chain stems from a study of blood T cell repertoires in COVID-19. Method: immunoSEQ multiplex PCR; TCRdb's copy keeps in-frame clones and lacks some. Of 200,000 to 250,000 clones listed, 88% are singletons. This clone has only one observation. The specimen sequenced was peripheral blood. This receptor was identified in a woman in her sixties or seventies with acute or convalescent COVID-19.

CDR3 in amino acids: CASSRATRRSGNTIYF. CDR3 in DNA: TGTGCCAGTAGTAGGGCGACCCGGCGCTCTGGAAACACCATATATTTT. This rearrangement joins TRBV19 to TRBJ1-3; D is undetermined. This CDR3 spans 16 amino acids. V was pared by 4 bases and J by 0 bases, with 13 bases between. Germline CDR1 LNHDA, CDR2 SQIVND (reference sequence).